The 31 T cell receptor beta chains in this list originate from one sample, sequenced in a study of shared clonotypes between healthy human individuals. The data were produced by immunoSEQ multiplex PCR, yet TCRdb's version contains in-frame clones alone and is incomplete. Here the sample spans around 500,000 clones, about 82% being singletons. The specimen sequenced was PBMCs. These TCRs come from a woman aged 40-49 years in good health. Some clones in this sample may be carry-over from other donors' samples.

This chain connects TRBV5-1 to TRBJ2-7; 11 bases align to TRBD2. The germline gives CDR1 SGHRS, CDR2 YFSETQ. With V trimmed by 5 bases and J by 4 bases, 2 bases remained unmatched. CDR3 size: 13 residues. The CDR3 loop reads CASRPSGRYEQYF. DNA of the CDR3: TGCGCCAGCAGACCTAGCGGGAGGTACGAGCAGTACTTC.

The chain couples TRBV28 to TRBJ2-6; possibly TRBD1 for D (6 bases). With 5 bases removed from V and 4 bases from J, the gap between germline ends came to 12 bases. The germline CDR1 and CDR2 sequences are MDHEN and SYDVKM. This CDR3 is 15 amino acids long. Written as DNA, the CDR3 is TGTGCCAGCAGTAAACAGGGATCCGGGGCCAACGTCCTGACTTTC. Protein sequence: CASSKQGSGANVLTF.

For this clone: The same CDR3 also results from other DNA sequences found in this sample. The CDR3 region is CASSSGTGRYEQYF. As DNA, the CDR3 is TGTGCCAGCAGTTCCGGGACAGGGCGATACGAGCAGTACTTC. The chain employs TRBV27 and TRBJ2-7; TRBD1 agrees at 9 bases. The CDR3 runs 14 residues. The J segment lost 4 bases and the V segment lost 4 bases, leaving 5 bases of the junction unmatched. Germline lookup yields CDR1 MNHEY and CDR2 SMNVEV (reference sequence).

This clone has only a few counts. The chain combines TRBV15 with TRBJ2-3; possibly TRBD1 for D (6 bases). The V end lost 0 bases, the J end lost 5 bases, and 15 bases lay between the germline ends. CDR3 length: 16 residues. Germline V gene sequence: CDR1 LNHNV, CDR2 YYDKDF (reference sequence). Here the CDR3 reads CATSRETGSLGDTQYF. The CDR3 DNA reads TGTGCCACCAGCAGAGAAACAGGGTCTTTAGGAGATACGCAGTATTTT.

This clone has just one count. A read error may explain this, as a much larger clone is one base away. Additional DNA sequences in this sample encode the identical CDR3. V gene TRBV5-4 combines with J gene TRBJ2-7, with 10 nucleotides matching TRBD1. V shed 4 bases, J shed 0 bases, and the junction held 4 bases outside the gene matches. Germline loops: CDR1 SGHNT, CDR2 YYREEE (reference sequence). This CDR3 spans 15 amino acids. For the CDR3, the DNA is TGTGCCAGCAGCCCGCGGACAGGGGGCTCCTACGAGCAGTACTTC. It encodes CASSPRTGGSYEQYF. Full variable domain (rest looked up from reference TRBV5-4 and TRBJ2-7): ETGVTQSPTHLIKTRGQQVTLRCSSQSGHNTVSWYQQALGQGPQFIFQYYREEENGRGNFPPRFSGLQFPNYSSELNVNALELDDSALYLCASSPRTGGSYEQYFGPGTRLTVT.

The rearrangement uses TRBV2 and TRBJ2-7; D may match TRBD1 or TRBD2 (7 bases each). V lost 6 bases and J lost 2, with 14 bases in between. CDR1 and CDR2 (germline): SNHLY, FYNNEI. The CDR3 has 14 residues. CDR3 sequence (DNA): TGTGCCAGCAGGCTGGGGAGGGGGCCCTACGAGCAGTACTTC. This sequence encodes CASRLGRGPYEQYF.

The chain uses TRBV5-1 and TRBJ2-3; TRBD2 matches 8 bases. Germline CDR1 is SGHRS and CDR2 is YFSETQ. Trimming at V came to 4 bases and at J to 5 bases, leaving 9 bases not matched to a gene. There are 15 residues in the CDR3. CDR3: CASSRTGGRGDTQYF. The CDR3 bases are TGCGCCAGCAGCCGCACGGGGGGGAGAGGAGATACGCAGTATTTT. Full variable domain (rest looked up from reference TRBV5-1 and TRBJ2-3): KAGVTQTPRYLIKTRGQQVTLSCSPISGHRSVSWYQQTPGQGLQFLFEYFSETQRNKGNFPGRFSGRQFSNSRSEMNVSTLELGDSALYLCASSRTGGRGDTQYFGPGTRLTVL.

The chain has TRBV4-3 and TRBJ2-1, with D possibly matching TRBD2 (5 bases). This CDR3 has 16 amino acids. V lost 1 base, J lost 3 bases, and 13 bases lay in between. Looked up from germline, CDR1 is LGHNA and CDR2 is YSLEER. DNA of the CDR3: TGCGCCAGCAGCCAAGGAGATAGCGCCTACTACAATGAGCAGTTCTTC. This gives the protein CASSQGDSAYYNEQFF.

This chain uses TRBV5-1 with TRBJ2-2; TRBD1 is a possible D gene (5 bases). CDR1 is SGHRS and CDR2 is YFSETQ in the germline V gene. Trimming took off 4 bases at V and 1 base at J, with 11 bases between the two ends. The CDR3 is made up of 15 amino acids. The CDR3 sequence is CASSTETENTGELFF. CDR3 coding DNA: TGCGCCAGCAGCACCGAGACAGAGAACACCGGGGAGCTGTTTTTT. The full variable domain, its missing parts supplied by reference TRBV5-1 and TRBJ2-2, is KAGVTQTPRYLIKTRGQQVTLSCSPISGHRSVSWYQQTPGQGLQFLFEYFSETQRNKGNFPGRFSGRQFSNSRSEMNVSTLELGDSALYLCASSTETENTGELFFGEGSRLTVL.

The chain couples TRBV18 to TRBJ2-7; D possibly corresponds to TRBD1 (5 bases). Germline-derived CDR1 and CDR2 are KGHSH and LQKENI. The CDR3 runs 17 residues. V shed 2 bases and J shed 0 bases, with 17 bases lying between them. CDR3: CASSPIPDRGYSYEQYF. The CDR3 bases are TGTGCCAGCTCACCAATCCCCGACAGAGGATACTCCTACGAGCAGTACTTC.

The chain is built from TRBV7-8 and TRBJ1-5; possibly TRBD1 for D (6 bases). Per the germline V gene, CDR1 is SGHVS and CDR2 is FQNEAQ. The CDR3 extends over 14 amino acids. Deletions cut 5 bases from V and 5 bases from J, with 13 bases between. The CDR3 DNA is TGTGCCAGCAGCCCTAGTGGGGGGCATCAGCCCCAGCATTTT. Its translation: CASSPSGGHQPQHF.

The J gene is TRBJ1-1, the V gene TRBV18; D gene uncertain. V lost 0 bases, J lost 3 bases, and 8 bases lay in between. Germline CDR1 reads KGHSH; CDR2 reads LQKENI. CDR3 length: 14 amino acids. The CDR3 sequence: CASSPPTVDTEAFF. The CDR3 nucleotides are TGTGCCAGCTCACCACCGACGGTGGACACTGAAGCTTTCTTT. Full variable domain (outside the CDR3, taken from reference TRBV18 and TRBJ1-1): NAGVMQNPRHLVRRRGQEARLRCSPMKGHSHVYWYRQLPEEGLKFMVYLQKENIIDESGMPKERFSAEFPKEGPSILRIQQVVRGDSAAYFCASSPPTVDTEAFFGQGTRLTVV.

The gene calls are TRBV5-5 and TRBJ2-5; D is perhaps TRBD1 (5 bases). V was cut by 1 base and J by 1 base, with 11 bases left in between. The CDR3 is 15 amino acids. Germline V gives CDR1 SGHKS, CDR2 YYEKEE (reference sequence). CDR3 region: CASSLRGSSQETQYF. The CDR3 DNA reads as TGTGCCAGCAGCTTGAGGGGTAGCTCCCAAGAGACCCAGTACTTC.

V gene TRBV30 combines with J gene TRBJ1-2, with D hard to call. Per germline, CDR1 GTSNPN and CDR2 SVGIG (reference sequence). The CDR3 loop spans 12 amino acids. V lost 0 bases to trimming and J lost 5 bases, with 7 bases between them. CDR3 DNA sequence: TGTGCCTGGAGTGTAACCAGATATGGCTACACCTTC. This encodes CAWSVTRYGYTF.

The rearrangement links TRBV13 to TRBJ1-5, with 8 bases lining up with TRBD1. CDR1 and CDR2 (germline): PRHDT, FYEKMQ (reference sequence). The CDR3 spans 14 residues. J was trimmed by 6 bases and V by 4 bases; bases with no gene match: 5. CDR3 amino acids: CASSSGQGGQPQHF. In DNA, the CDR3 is TGTGCCAGCAGCTCCGGACAGGGCGGTCAGCCCCAGCATTTT.

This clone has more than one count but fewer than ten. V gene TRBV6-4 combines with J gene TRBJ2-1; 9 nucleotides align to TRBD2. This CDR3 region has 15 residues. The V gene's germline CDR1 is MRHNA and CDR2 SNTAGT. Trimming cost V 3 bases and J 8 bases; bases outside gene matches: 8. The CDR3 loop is CASSEGAGGNDEQFF. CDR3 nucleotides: TGTGCCAGCAGTGAAGGAGCGGGAGGAAATGATGAGCAGTTCTTC.

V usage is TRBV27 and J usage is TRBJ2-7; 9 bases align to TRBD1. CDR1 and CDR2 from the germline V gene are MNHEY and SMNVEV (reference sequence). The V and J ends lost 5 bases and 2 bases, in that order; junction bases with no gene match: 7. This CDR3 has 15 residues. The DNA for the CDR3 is TGTGCCAGCAGTCAGGATGGGACAGGGACCTACGAGCAGTACTTC. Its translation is CASSQDGTGTYEQYF.

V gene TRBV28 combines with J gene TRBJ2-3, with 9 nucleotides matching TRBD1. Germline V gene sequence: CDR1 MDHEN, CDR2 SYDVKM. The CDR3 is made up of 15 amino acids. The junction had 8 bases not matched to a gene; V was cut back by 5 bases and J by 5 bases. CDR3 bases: TGTGCCAGCAGTGATCCGGGACAGGGAAAAGATACGCAGTATTTT. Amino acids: CASSDPGQGKDTQYF.

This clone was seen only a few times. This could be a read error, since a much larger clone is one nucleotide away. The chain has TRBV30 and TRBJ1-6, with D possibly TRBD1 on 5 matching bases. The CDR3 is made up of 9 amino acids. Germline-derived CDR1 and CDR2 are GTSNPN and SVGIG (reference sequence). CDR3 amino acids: CAWGAGRNF. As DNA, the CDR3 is TGTGCCTGGGGTGCGGGGCGTAACTTT.

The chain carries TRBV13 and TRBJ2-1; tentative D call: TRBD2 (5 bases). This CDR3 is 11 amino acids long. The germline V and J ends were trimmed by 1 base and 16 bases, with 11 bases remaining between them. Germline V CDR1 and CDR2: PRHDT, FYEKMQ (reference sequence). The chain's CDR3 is CASSLVTRYFF. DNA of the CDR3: TGTGCCAGCAGCTTAGTCACTAGATACTTCTTC.

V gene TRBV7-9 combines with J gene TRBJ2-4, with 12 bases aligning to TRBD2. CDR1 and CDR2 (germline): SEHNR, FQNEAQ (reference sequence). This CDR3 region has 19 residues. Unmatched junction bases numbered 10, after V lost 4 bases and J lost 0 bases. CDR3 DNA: TGTGCCAGCAGCTCGTGGACTAGCGGGAAGTCCCTAGCCAAAAACATTCAGTACTTC. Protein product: CASSSWTSGKSLAKNIQYF. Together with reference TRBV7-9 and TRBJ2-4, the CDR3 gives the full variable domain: DTGVSQNPRHKITKRGQNVTFRCDPISEHNRLYWYRQTLGQGPEFLTYFQNEAQLEKSRLLSDRFSAERPKGSFSTLEIQRTEQGDSAMYLCASSSWTSGKSLAKNIQYFGAGTRLSVL.

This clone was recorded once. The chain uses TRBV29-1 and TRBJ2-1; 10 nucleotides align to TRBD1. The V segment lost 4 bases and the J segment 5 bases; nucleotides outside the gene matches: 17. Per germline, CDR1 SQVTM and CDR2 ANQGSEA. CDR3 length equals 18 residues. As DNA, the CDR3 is TGCAGCGTTGCCGGGGACAGGGGAGGCCCCCCGGGGAACAATGAGCAGTTCTTC. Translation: CSVAGDRGGPPGNNEQFF.

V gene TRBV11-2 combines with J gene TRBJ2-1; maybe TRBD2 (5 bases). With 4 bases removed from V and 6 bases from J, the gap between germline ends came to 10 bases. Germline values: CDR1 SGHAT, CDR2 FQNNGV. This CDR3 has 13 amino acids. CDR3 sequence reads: CASSSVGSNEQFF. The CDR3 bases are TGTGCCAGCAGCTCCGTGGGGAGCAATGAGCAGTTCTTC. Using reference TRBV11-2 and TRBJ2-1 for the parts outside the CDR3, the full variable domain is EAGVAQSPRYKIIEKRQSVAFWCNPISGHATLYWYQQILGQGPKLLIQFQNNGVVDDSQLPKDRFSAERLKGVDSTLKIQPAKLEDSAVYLCASSSVGSNEQFFGPGTRLTVL.

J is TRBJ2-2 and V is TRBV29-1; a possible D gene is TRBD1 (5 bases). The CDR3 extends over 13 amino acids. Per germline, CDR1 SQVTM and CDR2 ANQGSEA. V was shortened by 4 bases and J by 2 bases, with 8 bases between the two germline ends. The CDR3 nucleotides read TGCAGCGTTGGACAGATCAACACCGGGGAGCTGTTTTTT. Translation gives CSVGQINTGELFF.

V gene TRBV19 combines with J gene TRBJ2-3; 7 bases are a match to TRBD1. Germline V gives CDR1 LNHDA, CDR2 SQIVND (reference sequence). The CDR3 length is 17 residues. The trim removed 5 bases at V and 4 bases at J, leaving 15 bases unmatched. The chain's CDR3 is CASSLLWDSRWSDTQYF. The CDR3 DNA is TGTGCCAGTAGTCTGCTGTGGGACAGCAGATGGTCAGATACGCAGTATTTT.

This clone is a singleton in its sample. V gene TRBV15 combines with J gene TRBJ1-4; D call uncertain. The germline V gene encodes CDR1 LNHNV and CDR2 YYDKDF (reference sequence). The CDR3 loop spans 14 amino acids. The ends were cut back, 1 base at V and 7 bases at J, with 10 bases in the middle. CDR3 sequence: CATSRGTSPEKLFF. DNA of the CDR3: TGTGCCACCAGCAGAGGGACCTCCCCTGAAAAACTGTTTTTT.

CDR3 DNA sequence: TGTGCCAGCAGACCCCGGACCGGGGTCACTGAAGCTTTCTTT. Protein product: CASRPRTGVTEAFF. The V call is TRBV11-2, the J call TRBJ1-1, with D unresolved. The germline CDR1 and CDR2 sequences are SGHAT and FQNNGV. CDR3 length equals 14 residues. Trimming shortened V by 6 bases and J by 4 bases, and 15 bases separated the two germline ends.

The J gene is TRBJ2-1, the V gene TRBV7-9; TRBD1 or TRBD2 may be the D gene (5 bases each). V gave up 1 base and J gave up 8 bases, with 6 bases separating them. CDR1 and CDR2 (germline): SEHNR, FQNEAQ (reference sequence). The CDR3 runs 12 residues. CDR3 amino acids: CASSLVGDEQFF. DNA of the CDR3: TGTGCCAGCAGCTTAGTGGGGGATGAGCAGTTCTTC.

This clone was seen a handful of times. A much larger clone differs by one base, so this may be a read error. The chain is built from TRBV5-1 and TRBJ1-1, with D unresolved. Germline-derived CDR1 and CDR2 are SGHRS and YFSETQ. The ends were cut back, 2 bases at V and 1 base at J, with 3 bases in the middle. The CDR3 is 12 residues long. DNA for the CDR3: TGCGCCAGCAGCTTACCGAACACTGAAGCTTTCTTT. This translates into CASSLPNTEAFF.

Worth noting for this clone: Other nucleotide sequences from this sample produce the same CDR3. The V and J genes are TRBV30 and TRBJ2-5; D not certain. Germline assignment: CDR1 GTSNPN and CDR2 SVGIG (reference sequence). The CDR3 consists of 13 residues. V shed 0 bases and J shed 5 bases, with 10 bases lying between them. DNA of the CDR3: TGTGCCTGGAGTGTAACCCTGGGGGAGACCCAGTACTTC. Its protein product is CAWSVTLGETQYF.

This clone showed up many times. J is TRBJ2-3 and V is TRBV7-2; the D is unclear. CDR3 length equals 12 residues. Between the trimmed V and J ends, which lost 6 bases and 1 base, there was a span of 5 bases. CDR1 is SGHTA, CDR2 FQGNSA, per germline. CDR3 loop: CASSTRTDTQYF. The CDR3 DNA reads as TGTGCCAGCAGTACCCGCACAGATACGCAGTATTTT.